This T cell receptor (beta chain) was observed in a study of T-cell reconstitution after alpha-beta-depleted transplantation in children. Whole-study findings and limits: T-cell counts and diversity at one year post-transplant came mainly from newly produced T cells. Some patients showed high day-60 TCRbeta diversity, which derived from surviving recipient T cells and thymic progenitors. The origin of alpha-beta T cells about two months after transplant was reportedly several hundred expanded graft clones.

Worth noting for this clonotype: What it binds is unknown.

Researchers prepared the TCRbeta library using unique molecular identifiers, the study reports. TCRdb used MiXCR to reprocess the PCR reads, holding one entry per CDR3 protein. The repertoire has approximately 30,000 distinct CDR3 sequences, 6.3% of them found once; the top ten carry around 6.6%. In germline, CDR1 is SGDLS, CDR2 YYNGEE. The CDR3 covers 15 residues. V was trimmed by 0 bases and J by 2 bases, leaving 8 bases between them. The sample consisted of PBMCs, mostly from graft donor cells, taken 180 days after TCRalphabeta/CD19-depleted stem cell transplant. The TCR was taken from a male patient aged 10-17 years who had a stem cell transplant for acute myeloid leukemia, so the T cells may come from the graft donor. The V and J genes are TRBV9 and TRBJ2-2; no clear D gene. This CDR3 reads CASSVVGQNTGELFF. The CDR3 bases are TGTGCCAGCAGCGTAGTGGGTCAAAACACCGGGGAGCTGTTTTTT. The entire variable domain, with the rest obtained from reference TRBV9 and TRBJ2-2, is as follows: DSGVTQTPKHLITATGQRVTLRCSPRSGDLSVYWYQQSLDQGLQFLIQYYNGEERAKGNILERFSAQQFPDLHSELNLSSLELGDSALYFCASSVVGQNTGELFFGEGSRLTVL.